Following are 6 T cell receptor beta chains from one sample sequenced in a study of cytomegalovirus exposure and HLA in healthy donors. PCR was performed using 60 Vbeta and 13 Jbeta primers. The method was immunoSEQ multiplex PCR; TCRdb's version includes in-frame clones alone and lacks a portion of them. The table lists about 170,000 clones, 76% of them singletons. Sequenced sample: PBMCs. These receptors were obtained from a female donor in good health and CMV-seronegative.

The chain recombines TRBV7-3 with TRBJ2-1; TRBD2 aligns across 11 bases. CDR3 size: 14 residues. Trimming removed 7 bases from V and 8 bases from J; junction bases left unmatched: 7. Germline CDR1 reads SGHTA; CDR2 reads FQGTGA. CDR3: CASTLAGGFDEQFF. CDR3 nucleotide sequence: TGTGCCAGCACCCTAGCGGGGGGCTTTGATGAGCAGTTCTTC.

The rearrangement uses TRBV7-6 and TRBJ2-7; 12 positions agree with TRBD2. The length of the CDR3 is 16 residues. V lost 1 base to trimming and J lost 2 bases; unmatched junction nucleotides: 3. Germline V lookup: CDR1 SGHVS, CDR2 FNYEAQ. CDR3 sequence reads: CASSLEASGGAYEQYF. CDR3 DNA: TGTGCCAGCAGCTTAGAGGCTAGCGGGGGGGCCTACGAGCAGTACTTC.

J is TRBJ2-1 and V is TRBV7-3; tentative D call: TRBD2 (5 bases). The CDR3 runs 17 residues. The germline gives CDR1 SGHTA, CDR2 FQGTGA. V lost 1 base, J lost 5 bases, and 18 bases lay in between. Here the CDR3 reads CASSLKGGSKTHNEQFF. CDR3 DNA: TGTGCCAGCAGCTTAAAAGGAGGATCTAAGACCCACAATGAGCAGTTCTTC.

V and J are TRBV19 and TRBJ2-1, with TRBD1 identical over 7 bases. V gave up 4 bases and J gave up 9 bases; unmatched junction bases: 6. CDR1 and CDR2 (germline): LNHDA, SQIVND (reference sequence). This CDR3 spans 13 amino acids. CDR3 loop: CASSTDRGREQFF. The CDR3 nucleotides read TGTGCCAGTAGTACAGATAGGGGGCGTGAGCAGTTCTTC.

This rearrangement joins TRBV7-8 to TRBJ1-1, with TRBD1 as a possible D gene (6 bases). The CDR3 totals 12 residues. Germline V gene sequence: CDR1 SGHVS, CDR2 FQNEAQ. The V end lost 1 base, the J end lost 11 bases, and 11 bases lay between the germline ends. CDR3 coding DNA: TGTGCCAGCAGCTTAGACGGACAGTTGGCTTTCTTT. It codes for CASSLDGQLAFF.

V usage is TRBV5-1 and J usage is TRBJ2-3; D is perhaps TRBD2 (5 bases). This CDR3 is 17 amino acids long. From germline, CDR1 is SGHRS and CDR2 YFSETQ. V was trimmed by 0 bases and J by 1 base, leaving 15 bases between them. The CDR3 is CASSLAMWRLGTDTQYF. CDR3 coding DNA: TGCGCCAGCAGCTTGGCCATGTGGAGGTTGGGCACAGATACGCAGTATTTT.